The sequence of this TCR beta chain was determined in a study of cytomegalovirus exposure and HLA in healthy donors. Overall study: Early released data had tens of millions of unique TCRs, all coming from HLA-typed donors.

PCR was performed using 60 Vbeta and 13 Jbeta primers. Only in-frame clones appear in the TCRdb table, and some are missing; sequencing was by immunoSEQ multiplex PCR. The table has approximately 110,000 clones, 65% to 80% seen once. Germline CDR1 reads SGHRS; CDR2 reads YFSETQ. The CDR3 contains 15 residues. V shed 3 bases and J shed 5 bases, with 17 bases lying between them. Input material: PBMCs. The chain links TRBV5-1 to TRBJ2-5; D is possibly TRBD1 (6 bases). The clonotype was recovered from a man aged 30-40 years in good health and CMV-seropositive. CDR3 nucleotides: TGCGCCAGCAGCTCGAGGACAGTTGATACGGAGACCCAGTACTTC. Its translation is CASSSRTVDTETQYF.